Detailed here is one T cell receptor (beta chain). The target antigen is unknown. These data come from a study of cytomegalovirus exposure and HLA in healthy donors. General study results and limits: Approximately 160 TCR beta chains were listed as cytomegalovirus-associated. The study reported that TCR beta sequences accurately predicted HLA-A and HLA-B alleles in most subjects. HLA restriction was apparent for most CMV-associated TCR beta chains in a later analysis.

PCR primers comprised 60 Vbeta and 13 Jbeta primers. Clones were sequenced by immunoSEQ multiplex PCR, and TCRdb holds only the in-frame ones, with some missing. The data show approximately 150,000 clones, over 8% seen once. The receptor comes from a male donor in good health and CMV-seronegative. Input material: PBMCs.

CDR3 sequence (DNA): TGCGCCAGCAGCCCGGAGGGCCGTAGGGATACGCAGTATTTT. This sequence encodes CASSPEGRRDTQYF. The chain is built from TRBV5-1 and TRBJ2-3; D perhaps matches TRBD2 (6 bases). There are 14 residues in the CDR3. V was pared by 4 bases and J by 6 bases, with 15 bases between. Germline assignment: CDR1 SGHRS and CDR2 YFSETQ.